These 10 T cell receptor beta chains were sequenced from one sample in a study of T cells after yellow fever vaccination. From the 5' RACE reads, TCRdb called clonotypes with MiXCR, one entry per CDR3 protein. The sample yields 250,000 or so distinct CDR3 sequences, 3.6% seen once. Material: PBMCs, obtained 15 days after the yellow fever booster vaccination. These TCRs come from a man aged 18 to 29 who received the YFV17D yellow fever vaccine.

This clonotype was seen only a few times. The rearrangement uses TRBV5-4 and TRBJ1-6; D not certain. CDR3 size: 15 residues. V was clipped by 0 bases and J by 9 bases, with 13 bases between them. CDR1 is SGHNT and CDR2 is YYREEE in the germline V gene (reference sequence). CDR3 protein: CASSLVILRGSPLHF. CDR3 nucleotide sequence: TGTGCCAGCAGCTTGGTCATTCTTCGGGGTTCACCCCTCCACTTT. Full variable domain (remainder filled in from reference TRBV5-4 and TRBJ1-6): ETGVTQSPTHLIKTRGQQVTLRCSSQSGHNTVSWYQQALGQGPQFIFQYYREEENGRGNFPPRFSGLQFPNYSSELNVNALELDDSALYLCASSLVILRGSPLHFGNGTRLTVT.

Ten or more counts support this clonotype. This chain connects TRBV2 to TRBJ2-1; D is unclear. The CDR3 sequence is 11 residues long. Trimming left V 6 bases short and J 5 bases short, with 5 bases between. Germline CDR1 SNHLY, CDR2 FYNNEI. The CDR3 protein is CASSINNEQFF. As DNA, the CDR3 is TGTGCCAGCAGCATCAACAATGAGCAGTTCTTC.

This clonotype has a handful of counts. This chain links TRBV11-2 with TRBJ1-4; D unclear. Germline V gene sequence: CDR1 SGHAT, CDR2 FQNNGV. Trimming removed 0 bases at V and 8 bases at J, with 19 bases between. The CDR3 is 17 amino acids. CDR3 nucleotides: TGTGCCAGCAGCTTAGATCCTTTCCCGCCCAATGGCGAAAAACTGTTTTTT. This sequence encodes CASSLDPFPPNGEKLFF.

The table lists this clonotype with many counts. The CDR3: CSARGAGGYEQYV. CDR3 DNA: TGCAGTGCTCGGGGTGCGGGAGGCTACGAGCAGTACGTC. The chain recombines TRBV20-1 with TRBJ2-7; 8 nucleotides match TRBD2. The germline gives CDR1 DFQATT, CDR2 SNEGSKA (reference sequence). Trimming cost V 5 bases and J 3 bases; bases outside gene matches: 6. There are 13 residues in the CDR3.

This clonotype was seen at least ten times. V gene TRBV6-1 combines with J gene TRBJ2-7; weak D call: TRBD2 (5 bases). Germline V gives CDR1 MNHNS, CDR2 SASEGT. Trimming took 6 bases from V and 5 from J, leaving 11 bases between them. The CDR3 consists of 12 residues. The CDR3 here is CASSARGDEQYF. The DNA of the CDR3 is TGTGCCAGCAGCGCCCGGGGTGACGAGCAGTACTTC.

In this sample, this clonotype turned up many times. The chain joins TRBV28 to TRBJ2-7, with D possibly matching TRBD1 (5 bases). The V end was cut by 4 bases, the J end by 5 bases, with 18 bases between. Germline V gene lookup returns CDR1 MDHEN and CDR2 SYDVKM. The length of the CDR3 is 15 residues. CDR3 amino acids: CASSSRNTGRDEQYF. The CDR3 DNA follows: TGTGCCAGCAGTTCGAGGAATACGGGCAGGGACGAGCAGTACTTC.

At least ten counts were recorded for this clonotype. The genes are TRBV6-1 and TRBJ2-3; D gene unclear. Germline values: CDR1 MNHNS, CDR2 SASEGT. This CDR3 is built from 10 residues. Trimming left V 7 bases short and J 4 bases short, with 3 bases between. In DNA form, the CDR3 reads TGTGCCAGCAAGGCAGATACGCAGTATTTT. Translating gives CASKADTQYF.

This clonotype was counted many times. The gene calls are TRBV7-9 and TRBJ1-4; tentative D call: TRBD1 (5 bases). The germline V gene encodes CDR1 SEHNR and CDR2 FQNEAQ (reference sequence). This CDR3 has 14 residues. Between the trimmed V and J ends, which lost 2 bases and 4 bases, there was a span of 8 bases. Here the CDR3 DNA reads TGTGCCAGCAGCTTACCGGGGGTTAATGAAAAACTGTTTTTT. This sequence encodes CASSLPGVNEKLFF.

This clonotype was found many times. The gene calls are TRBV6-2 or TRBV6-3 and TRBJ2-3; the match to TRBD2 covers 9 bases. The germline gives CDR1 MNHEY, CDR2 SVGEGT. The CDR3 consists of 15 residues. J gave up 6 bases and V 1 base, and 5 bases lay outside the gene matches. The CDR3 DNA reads TGTGCCAGCAGTTACTGGCGGGGGGGCCGGGATACGCAGTATTTT. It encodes CASSYWRGGRDTQYF.

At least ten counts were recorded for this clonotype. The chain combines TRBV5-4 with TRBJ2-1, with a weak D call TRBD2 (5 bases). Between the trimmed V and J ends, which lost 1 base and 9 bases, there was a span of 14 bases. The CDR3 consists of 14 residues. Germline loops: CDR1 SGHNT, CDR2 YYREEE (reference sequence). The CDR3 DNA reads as TGTGCCAGCAGCTTGCTAAGGGTCGAGGGTGAGCAGTTCTTC. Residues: CASSLLRVEGEQFF.